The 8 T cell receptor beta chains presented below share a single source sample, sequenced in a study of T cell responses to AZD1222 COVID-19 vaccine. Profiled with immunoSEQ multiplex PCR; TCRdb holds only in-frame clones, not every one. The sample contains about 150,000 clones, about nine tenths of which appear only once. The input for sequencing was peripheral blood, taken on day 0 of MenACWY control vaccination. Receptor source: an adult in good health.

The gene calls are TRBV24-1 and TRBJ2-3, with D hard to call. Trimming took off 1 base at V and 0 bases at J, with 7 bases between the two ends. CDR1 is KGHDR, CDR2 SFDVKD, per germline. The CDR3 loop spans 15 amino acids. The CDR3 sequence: CATSDFAESTDTQYF. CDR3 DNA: TGTGCCACCAGTGATTTCGCCGAAAGCACAGATACGCAGTATTTT.

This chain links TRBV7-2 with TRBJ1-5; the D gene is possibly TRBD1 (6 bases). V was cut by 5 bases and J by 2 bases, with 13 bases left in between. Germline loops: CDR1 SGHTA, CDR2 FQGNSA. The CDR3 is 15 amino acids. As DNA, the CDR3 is TGTGCCAGCAGCCTCGCCGGGGGCGGCAATCAGCCCCAGCATTTT. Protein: CASSLAGGGNQPQHF.

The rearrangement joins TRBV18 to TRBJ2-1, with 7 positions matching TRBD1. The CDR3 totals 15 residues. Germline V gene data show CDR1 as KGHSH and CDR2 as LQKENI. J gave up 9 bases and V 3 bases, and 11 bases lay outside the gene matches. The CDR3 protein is CASSPGTGERGEQFF. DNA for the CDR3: TGTGCCAGCTCACCTGGAACAGGGGAGCGAGGTGAGCAGTTCTTC.

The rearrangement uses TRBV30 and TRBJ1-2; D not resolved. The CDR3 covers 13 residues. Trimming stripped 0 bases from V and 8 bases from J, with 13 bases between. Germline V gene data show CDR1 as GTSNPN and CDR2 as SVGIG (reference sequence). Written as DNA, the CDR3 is TGTGCCTGGAGTGTAGTACCGGCGGAGGGCTACACCTTC. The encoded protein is CAWSVVPAEGYTF.

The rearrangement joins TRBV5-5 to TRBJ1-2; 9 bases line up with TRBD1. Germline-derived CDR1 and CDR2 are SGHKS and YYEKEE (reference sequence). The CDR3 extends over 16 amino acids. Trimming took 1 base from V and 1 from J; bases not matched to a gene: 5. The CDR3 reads CASSLFPGQGNYGYTF. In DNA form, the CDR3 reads TGTGCCAGCAGCTTGTTCCCGGGACAGGGTAACTATGGCTACACCTTC. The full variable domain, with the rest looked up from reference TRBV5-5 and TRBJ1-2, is DAGVTQSPTHLIKTRGQQVTLRCSPISGHKSVSWYQQVLGQGPQFIFQYYEKEERGRGNFPDRFSARQFPNYSSELNVNALLLGDSALYLCASSLFPGQGNYGYTFGSGTRLTVV.

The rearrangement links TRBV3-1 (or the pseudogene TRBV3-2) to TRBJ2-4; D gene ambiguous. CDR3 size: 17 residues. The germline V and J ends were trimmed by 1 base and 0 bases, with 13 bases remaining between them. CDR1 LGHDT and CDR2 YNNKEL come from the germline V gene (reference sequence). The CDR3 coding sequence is TGTGCCAGCAGCCAAGCTCGCGGCAGGCTAGCCAAAAACATTCAGTACTTC. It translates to CASSQARGRLAKNIQYF.

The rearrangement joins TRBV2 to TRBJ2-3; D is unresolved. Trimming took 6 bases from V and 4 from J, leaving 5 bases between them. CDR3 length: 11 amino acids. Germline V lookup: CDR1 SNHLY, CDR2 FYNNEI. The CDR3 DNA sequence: TGTGCCAGCAGATCCCCAGATACGCAGTATTTT. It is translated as CASRSPDTQYF.

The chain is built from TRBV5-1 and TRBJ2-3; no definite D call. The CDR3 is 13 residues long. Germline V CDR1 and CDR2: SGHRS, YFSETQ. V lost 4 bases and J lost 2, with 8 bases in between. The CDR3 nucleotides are TGCGCCAGCAGCCCCTTGAACACAGATACGCAGTATTTT. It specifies CASSPLNTDTQYF.